This entry is about one TCR beta chain. V was trimmed by 2 bases and J by 0 bases, leaving 9 bases between them. The germline gives CDR1 SGHRS, CDR2 YFSETQ. This CDR3 has 15 amino acids. Per the authors' pipeline: Estimated nucleated cell counts came from reference gene primer amplification. Libraries were prepared by immunoSEQ multiplex PCR; TCRdb keeps only in-frame clonotypes and omits some of them. V, J and clone size were drawn from that table, and D and trimming were deduced from the DNA. This table holds roughly 130,000 clones, around 87% found once. This record comes from a study of blood T cell repertoires in COVID-19. Whole-study context: Sites across the United States, Italy and Spain contributed samples from acute and convalescent COVID-19. Sources were T cells, B-cell-depleted T cells, or PBMCs; the material itself was cDNA or gDNA.

The sample consisted of peripheral blood. The rearrangement uses TRBV5-1 and TRBJ2-1, with D possibly TRBD2 on 5 matching bases. The origin of this receptor is a woman in her sixties or seventies with acute or convalescent COVID-19. CDR3 sequence (DNA): TGCGCCAGCAGCTTAGCGGTCAGCTCCTACAATGAGCAGTTCTTC. Its protein product is CASSLAVSSYNEQFF.